This T cell receptor (beta chain) is from a study of blood T cell repertoires in COVID-19. Produced via immunoSEQ multiplex PCR; TCRdb's table is partial and in-frame only. The table has approximately 160,000 clones, around four fifths seen once. The CDR3 sequence is 18 residues long. Germline V gene data show CDR1 as MNHEY and CDR2 as SMNVEV (reference sequence). V lost 2 bases and J lost 0; bases outside the gene matches: 10. The origin of this receptor is a woman in her forties or fifties in a cohort exposed to, infected with or recovered from COVID-19 (not recorded which). The chain links TRBV27 to TRBJ1-1; 9 nucleotides agree with TRBD1. Source material: PBMCs or T cells enriched from blood (not recorded which). The CDR3 DNA follows: TGTGCCAGCAGTTTAAGCCGGGGACAGGGTTTAATGAACACTGAAGCTTTCTTT. This codes for CASSLSRGQGLMNTEAFF.